A selection of T cell receptor beta chains follows, all from one sample in a study of blood T cell repertoires in COVID-19. Repertoires were generated with immunoSEQ multiplex PCR, while TCRdb's copy carries only in-frame clones and drops some. The table records 120,000 to 150,000 clones, 80% to 90% of them present only once. Specimen: peripheral blood. These receptors originate from a human donor with acute or convalescent COVID-19. The donor label of this sample is uncertain. The CDR3 runs from the conserved cysteine through the conserved F or W. Each record gives: D gene, J gene, V gene, clone size, CDR3 DNA, CDR3 protein. D genes are given only for firm matches. For some rows the clone size is stated as once, few or many, or as a class when expanded; others skip it.

>TRBD1|TRBJ2-1|TRBV7-6|once
TGTGCCAGCAGCTCCCATCTAGGACAGGGGTTCTACAATGAGCAGTTCTTC
CASSSHLGQGFYNEQFF
>TRBD2|TRBJ2-2|TRBV7-2|.
TGTGCCAGCAGCTTAGGGCTAGCGGGGGGAACCGGGGAGCTGTTTTTT
CASSLGLAGGTGELFF
>.|TRBJ1-5|TRBV10-2|.
TGCGCCAGCAGTGAGTCTCAGGGGAATCAGCCCCAGCATTTT
CASSESQGNQPQHF
>.|TRBJ1-5|TRBV10-2|.
TGCGCCAGCACAATGGGGGGGGATCAGCCCCAGCATTTT
CASTMGGDQPQHF
>.|TRBJ2-7|TRBV7-9|.
TGTGCCAGCAGCTCCCAGGGAATTGAGCAGTACTTC
CASSSQGIEQYF
>TRBD2|TRBJ2-1|TRBV7-6|.
TGTGCCAGCAGCTTAGGACTAGCGGGGGCCAAGGGGAATGAGCAGTTCTTC
CASSLGLAGAKGNEQFF
>.|TRBJ1-6|TRBV9|.
TGTGCCAGCAGTGACAGTCATAATTCACCCCTCCACTTT
CASSDSHNSPLHF
>.|TRBJ1-2|TRBV19|.
TGTGCCAGTAGTATAGGTGGCAGCCGGGGGGGCTACACCTTC
CASSIGGSRGGYTF
>TRBD1|TRBJ1-6|TRBV5-1|once
TGCGCCAGCAGCTTGACCCCCGGGACAGGGAACCTCTTTAATTCACCCCTCCACTTT
CASSLTPGTGNLFNSPLHF
>.|TRBJ1-3|TRBV15|.
TGTGCCACCAGCAGACCCCCTCCGGGGTATCCTGGAAACACCATATATTTT
CATSRPPPGYPGNTIYF
>.|TRBJ1-1|TRBV5-1|once
TGCGCCAGCAGAAGGGACCGACAGGACACTGAAGCTTTCTTT
CASRRDRQDTEAFF
>TRBD1|TRBJ1-2|TRBV5-5|few
TGTGCCAGCAGCTTTTCCGGGACAGTCCTCTATGGCTACACCTTC
CASSFSGTVLYGYTF
>.|TRBJ2-2|TRBV11-2|once
TGTGCCAGCAGCTCGCACAGGGCTAGCGGGGAGCTGTTTTTT
CASSSHRASGELFF
>.|TRBJ1-1|TRBV5-1|.
TGCGCCAGCAGCTTTGGAGGGGTCACTGAAGCTTTCTTT
CASSFGGVTEAFF
>.|TRBJ1-4|TRBV2|once
TGTGCCAGCAGTGTCCGGGGGGAAAAACTGTTTTTT
CASSVRGEKLFF
>.|TRBJ2-5|TRBV2|.
TGTGCCAGCAGGCCAGCGGCGGAGACCCAGTACTTC
CASRPAAETQYF
>.|TRBJ2-7|TRBV5-5|.
TGTGCCAGCATCCCGGCCGGACTGAGCTACGAGCAGTACTTC
CASIPAGLSYEQYF
>.|TRBJ2-3|TRBV27|many
TGTGCCAGCAGTTTACGGGGGAGCACAGATACGCAGTATTTT
CASSLRGSTDTQYF
>.|TRBJ1-5|TRBV19|.
TGTGCCAGTAGTATAGAAGAAACCACAGGGCCCCAGCATTTT
CASSIEETTGPQHF
>.|TRBJ1-2|TRBV2|.
TGTGCCAGCAGTGTCACGGCCCTGCGGGGGTCTAGTGGCTACACCTTC
CASSVTALRGSSGYTF
>.|TRBJ2-2|TRBV11-2|many
TGTGCCAGCAGCCCCGTGGGGGGAGCGAGCGGGGAGCTGTTTTTT
CASSPVGGASGELFF
>.|TRBJ1-1|TRBV15|.
TGTGCCACCAGTCCAGGGTATATGAACACTGAAGCTTTCTTT
CATSPGYMNTEAFF
>TRBD1|TRBJ2-7|TRBV5-1|once
TGCGCCAGCAGCTCGACAGGGGCCAGCTCCTACGAGCAGTACTTC
CASSSTGASSYEQYF
>.|TRBJ1-1|TRBV5-4|.
TGTGCCAGCAGCTTGGCCCATGGGGGGAGGACTGAAGCTTTCTTT
CASSLAHGGRTEAFF
>.|TRBJ2-2|TRBV2|many
TGTGCCAGCAGTGAAGTGGGGGCGAGCACCGGGGAGCTGTTTTTT
CASSEVGASTGELFF
>.|TRBJ1-2|TRBV24-1|.
TGTGCCACCAGTGCCGGCTATGGCTACACCTTC
CATSAGYGYTF